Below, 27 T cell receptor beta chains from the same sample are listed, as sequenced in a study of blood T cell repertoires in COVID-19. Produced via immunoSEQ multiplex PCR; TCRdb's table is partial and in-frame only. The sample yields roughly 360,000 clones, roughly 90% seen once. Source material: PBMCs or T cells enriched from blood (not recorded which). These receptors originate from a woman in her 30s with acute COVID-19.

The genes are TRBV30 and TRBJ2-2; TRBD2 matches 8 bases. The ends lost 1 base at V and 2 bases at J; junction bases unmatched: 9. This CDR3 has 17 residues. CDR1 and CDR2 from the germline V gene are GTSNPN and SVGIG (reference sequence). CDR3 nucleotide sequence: TGTGCCTGGAGTGGGGGCGGGGGGTCACCTAACACCGGGGAGCTGTTTTTT. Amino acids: CAWSGGGGSPNTGELFF.

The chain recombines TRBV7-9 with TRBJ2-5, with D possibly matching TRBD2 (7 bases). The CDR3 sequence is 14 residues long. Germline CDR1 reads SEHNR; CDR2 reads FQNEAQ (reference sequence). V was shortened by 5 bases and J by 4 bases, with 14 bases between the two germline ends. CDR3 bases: TGTGCCAGCAGCGAAGGGGGGGCGGGAGAGACCCAGTACTTC. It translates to CASSEGGAGETQYF.

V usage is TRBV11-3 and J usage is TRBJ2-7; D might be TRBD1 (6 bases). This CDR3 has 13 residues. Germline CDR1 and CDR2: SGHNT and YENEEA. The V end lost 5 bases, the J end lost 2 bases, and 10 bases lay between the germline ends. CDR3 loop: CASSQGTTYEQYF. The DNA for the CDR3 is TGTGCCAGCAGCCAGGGGACCACCTACGAGCAGTACTTC.

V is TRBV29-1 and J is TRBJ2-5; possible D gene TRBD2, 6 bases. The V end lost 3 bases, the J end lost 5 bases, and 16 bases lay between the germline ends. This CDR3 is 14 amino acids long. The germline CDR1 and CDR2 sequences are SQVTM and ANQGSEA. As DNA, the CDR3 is TGCAGCGTTGATAGTTCGGGGGAATGGGAGACCCAGTACTTC. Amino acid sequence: CSVDSSGEWETQYF.

DNA for the CDR3: TGCAGTGCTGGGCGAACGGATGAGCAGTTCTTC. Translated: CSAGRTDEQFF. The V and J genes are TRBV20-1 and TRBJ2-1; D is undetermined. The CDR3 length is 11 residues. CDR1 is DFQATT, CDR2 SNEGSKA, per germline (reference sequence). The germline V and J ends were trimmed by 5 bases and 8 bases, with 10 bases remaining between them.

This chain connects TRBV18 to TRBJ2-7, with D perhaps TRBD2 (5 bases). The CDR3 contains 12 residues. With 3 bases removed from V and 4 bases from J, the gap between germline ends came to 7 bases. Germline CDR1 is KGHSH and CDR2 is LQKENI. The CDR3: CASSPGIYEQYF. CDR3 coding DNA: TGTGCCAGCTCACCCGGGATTTACGAGCAGTACTTC. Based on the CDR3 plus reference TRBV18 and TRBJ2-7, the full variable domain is NAGVMQNPRHLVRRRGQEARLRCSPMKGHSHVYWYRQLPEEGLKFMVYLQKENIIDESGMPKERFSAEFPKEGPSILRIQQVVRGDSAAYFCASSPGIYEQYFGPGTRLTVT.

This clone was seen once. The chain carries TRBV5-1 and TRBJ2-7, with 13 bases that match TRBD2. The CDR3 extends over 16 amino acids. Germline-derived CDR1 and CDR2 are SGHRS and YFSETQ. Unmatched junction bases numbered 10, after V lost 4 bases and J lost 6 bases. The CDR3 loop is CASSPDKGLAGIEQYF. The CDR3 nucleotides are TGCGCCAGCAGCCCCGACAAGGGACTAGCGGGGATCGAGCAGTACTTC.

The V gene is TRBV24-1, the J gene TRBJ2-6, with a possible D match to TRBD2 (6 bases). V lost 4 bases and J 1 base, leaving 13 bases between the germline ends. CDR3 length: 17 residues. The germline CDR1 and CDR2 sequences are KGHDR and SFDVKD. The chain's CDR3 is CATSEAGLESGANVLTF. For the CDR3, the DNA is TGTGCCACCAGTGAGGCGGGACTCGAATCTGGGGCCAACGTCCTGACTTTC.

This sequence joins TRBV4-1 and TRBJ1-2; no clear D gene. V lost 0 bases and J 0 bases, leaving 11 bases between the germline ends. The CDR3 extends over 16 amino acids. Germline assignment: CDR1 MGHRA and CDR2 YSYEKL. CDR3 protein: CASSQERGRANYGYTF. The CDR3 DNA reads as TGCGCCAGCAGCCAAGAGAGAGGGAGGGCTAACTATGGCTACACCTTC.

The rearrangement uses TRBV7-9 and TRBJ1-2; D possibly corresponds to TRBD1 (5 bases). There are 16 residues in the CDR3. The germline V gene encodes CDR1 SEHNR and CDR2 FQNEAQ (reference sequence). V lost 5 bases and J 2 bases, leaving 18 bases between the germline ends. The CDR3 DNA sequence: TGTGCCAGCAGCGCGGGATACAGGACCACAAACTATGGCTACACCTTC. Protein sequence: CASSAGYRTTNYGYTF.

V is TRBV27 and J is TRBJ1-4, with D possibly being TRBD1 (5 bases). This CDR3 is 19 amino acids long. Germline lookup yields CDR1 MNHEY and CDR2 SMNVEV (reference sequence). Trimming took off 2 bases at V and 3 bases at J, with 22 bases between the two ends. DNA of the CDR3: TGTGCCAGCAGTTTACTGAGCGGGCTTCGGGGCGGCGCTAATGAAAAACTGTTTTTT. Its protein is CASSLLSGLRGGANEKLFF. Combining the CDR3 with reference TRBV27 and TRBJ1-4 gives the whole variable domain EAQVTQNPRYLITVTGKKLTVTCSQNMNHEYMSWYRQDPGLGLRQIYYSMNVEVTDKGDVPEGYKVSRKEKRNFPLILESPSPNQTSLYFCASSLLSGLRGGANEKLFFGSGTQLSVL.

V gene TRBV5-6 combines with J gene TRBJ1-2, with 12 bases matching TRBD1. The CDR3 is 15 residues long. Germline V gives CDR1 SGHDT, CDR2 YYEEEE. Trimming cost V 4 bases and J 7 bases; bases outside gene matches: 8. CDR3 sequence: CASSIWDRGRFGYTF. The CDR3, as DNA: TGTGCCAGCAGCATCTGGGACAGGGGGCGTTTTGGCTACACCTTC.

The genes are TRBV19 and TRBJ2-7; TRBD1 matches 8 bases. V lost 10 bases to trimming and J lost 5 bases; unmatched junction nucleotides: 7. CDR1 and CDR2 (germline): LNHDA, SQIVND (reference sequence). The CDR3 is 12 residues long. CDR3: CATKTGANEQYF. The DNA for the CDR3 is TGTGCCACTAAGACAGGGGCAAACGAGCAGTACTTC.

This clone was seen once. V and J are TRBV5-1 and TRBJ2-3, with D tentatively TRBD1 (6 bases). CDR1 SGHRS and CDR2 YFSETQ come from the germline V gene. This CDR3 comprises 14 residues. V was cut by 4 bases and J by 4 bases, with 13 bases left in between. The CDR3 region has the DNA TGCGCCAGCAGCAAAAACAGGGATCCAGATACGCAGTATTTT. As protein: CASSKNRDPDTQYF.

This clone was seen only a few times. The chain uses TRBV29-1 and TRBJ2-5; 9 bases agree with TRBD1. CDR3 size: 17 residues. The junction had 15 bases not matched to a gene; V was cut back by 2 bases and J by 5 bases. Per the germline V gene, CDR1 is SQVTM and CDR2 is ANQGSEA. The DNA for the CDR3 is TGCAGCGTTGAAAAACAGGGGGCGATTTATGGCGAGGAGACCCAGTACTTC. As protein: CSVEKQGAIYGEETQYF.

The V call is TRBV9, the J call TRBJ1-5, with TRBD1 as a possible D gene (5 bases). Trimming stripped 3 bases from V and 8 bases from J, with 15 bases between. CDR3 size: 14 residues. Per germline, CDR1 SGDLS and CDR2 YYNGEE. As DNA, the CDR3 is TGTGCCAGCAGCGCCTACGGGACTCCCGAGCCCCAGCATTTT. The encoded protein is CASSAYGTPEPQHF.

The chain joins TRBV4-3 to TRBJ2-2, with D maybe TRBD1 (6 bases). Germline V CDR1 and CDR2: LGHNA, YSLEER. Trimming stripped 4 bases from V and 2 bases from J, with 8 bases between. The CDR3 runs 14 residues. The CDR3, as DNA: TGCGCCAGCAGCCTGGACAGTAACACCGGGGAGCTGTTTTTT. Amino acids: CASSLDSNTGELFF.

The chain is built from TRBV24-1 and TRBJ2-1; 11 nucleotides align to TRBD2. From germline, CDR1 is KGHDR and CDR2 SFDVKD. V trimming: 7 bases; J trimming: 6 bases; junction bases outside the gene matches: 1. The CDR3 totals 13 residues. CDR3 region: CATSGTSGNEQFF. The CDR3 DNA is TGTGCCACCAGCGGGACTAGCGGCAATGAGCAGTTCTTC.

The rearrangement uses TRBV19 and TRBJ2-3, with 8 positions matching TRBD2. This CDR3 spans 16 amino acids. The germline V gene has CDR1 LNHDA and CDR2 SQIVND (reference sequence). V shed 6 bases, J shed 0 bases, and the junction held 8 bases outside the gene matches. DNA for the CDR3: TGTGCCAGTAGCGACGGGGGGGCGCCTAGCACAGATACGCAGTATTTT. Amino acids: CASSDGGAPSTDTQYF.

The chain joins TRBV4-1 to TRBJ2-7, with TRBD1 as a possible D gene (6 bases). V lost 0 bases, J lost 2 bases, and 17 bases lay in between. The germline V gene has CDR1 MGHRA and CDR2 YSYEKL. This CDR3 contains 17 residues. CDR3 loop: CASSQDPPDSTTYEQYF. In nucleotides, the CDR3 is TGCGCCAGCAGCCAAGATCCACCGGACAGTACTACCTACGAGCAGTACTTC.

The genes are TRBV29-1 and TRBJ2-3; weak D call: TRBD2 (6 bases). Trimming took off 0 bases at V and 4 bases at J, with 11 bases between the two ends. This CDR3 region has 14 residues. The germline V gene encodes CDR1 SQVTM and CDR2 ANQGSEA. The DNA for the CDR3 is TGCAGCGTTGAAGATCCCCCGGGAGCAGATACGCAGTATTTT. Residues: CSVEDPPGADTQYF.

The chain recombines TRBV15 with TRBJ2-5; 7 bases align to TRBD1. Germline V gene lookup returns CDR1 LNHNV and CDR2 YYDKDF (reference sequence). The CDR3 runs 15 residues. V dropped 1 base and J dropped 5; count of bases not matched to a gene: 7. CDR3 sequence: CATSRVYRGWETQYF. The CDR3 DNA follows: TGTGCCACCAGCAGAGTTTACAGGGGCTGGGAGACCCAGTACTTC. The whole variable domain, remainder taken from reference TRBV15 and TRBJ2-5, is DAMVIQNPRYQVTQFGKPVTLSCSQTLNHNVMYWYQQKSSQAPKLLFHYYDKDFNNEADTPDNFQSRRPNTSFCFLDIRSPGLGDTAMYLCATSRVYRGWETQYFGPGTRLLVL.

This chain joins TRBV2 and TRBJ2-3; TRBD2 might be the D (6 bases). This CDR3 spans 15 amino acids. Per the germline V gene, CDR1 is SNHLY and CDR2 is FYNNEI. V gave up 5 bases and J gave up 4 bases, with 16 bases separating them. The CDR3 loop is CASSPGTLTPDTQYF. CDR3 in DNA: TGTGCCAGCAGTCCCGGGACTTTAACCCCAGATACGCAGTATTTT. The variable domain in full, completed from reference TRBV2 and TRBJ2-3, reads EPEVTQTPSHQVTQMGQEVILRCVPISNHLYFYWYRQILGQKVEFLVSFYNNEISEKSEIFDDQFSVERPDGSNFTLKIRSTKLEDSAMYFCASSPGTLTPDTQYFGPGTRLTVL.

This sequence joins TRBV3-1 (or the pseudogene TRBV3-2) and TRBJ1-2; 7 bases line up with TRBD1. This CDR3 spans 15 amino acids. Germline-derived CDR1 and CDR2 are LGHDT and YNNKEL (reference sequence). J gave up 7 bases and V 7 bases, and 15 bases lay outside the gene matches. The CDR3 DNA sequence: TGTGCCAGCACAAGGGGGCTACAGGGTTTGGCTGGCTACACCTTC. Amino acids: CASTRGLQGLAGYTF.

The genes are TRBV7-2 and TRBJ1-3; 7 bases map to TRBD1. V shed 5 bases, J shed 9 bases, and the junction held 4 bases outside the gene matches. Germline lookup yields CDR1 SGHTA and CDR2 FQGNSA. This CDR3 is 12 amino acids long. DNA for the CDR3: TGTGCCAGCAGCCCGACAGGGAGCACCATATATTTT. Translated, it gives CASSPTGSTIYF.

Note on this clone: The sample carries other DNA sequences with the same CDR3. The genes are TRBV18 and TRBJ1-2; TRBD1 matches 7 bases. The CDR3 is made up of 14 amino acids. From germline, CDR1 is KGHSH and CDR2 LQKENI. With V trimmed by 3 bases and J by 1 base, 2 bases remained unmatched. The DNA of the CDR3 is TGTGCCAGCTCACCGACAGGGATTAACTATGGCTACACCTTC. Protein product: CASSPTGINYGYTF.

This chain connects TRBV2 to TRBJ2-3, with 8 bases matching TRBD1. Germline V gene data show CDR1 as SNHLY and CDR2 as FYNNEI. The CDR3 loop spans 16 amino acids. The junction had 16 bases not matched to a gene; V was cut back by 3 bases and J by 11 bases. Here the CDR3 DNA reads TGTGCCAGCAGTGAGGGTACAGGGGGGCCCCCTATGAGGCAGTATTTT. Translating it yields CASSEGTGGPPMRQYF.